This T cell receptor (beta chain) came from a study of T cell responses to AZD1222 COVID-19 vaccine. Study overall: Second-dose timings of about 4 or about 12 weeks were pooled. The study's findings and limits: Only 5 to 7 AZD1222 recipients were seropositive at baseline. In a largely white British group with more females than males, clonal diversity was possibly underestimated.

A remark on this clone: Antigen: not known.

Measured with immunoSEQ multiplex PCR; TCRdb has only the in-frame clones, and not every one. The sample lists around 130,000 clones; more than 85% were seen once. The CDR3 extends over 14 amino acids. V was clipped by 3 bases and J by 10 bases, with 14 bases between them. Germline values: CDR1 SGDLS, CDR2 YYNGEE. The chain links TRBV9 to TRBJ1-6; D is perhaps TRBD1 (5 bases). The sequencing used peripheral blood, collected on day 0 of AZD1222 vaccination. The source is an adult in good health. CDR3 coding DNA: TGTGCCAGCAGCGCCCCGGGGCTCCAGTCACCCCTCCACTTT. Its protein product is CASSAPGLQSPLHF.